The 23 T cell receptor beta chains in this list originate from one sample, sequenced in a study of T cell changes during pregnancy in multiple sclerosis. Libraries were prepared by immunoSEQ multiplex PCR; TCRdb keeps only in-frame clonotypes and omits some of them. The sample consists of 20,000 to 25,000 clones, approximately 86% of them appearing once. The sequencing here drew on CD4+ T cells from peripheral blood mononuclear cells, taken in the first trimester of pregnancy. These receptors were collected from a female donor in good health, enrolled as a control in a pregnancy study.

This clone occurred a few times. V and J are TRBV19 and TRBJ1-6; no firm D call. The CDR3 covers 15 residues. Trimming shortened V by 6 bases and J by 14 bases, and 23 bases separated the two germline ends. In germline, CDR1 is LNHDA, CDR2 SQIVND (reference sequence). The CDR3 loop reads CASSSTGNLGSTLHF. The CDR3 nucleotides read TGTGCCAGTAGCAGTACCGGGAACCTGGGGTCGACCCTCCACTTT.

The V gene is TRBV11-2, the J gene TRBJ1-3; no clear D. The CDR3 has 14 amino acids. With 4 bases removed from V and 4 bases from J, the gap between germline ends came to 11 bases. The V gene's germline CDR1 is SGHAT and CDR2 FQNNGV. This CDR3 reads CASSSTREGNTIYF. CDR3 DNA: TGTGCCAGCAGCTCTACGAGGGAGGGAAACACCATATATTTT.

The chain joins TRBV6-1 to TRBJ1-1, with D maybe TRBD1 (5 bases). Germline CDR1 reads MNHNS; CDR2 reads SASEGT. The CDR3 is 13 residues long. V was pared by 7 bases and J by 5 bases, with 14 bases between. The DNA of the CDR3 is TGTGCCAGCAACGATGGGGGGGGAACTGAAGCTTTCTTT. Its translation is CASNDGGGTEAFF.

The chain uses TRBV11-1 and TRBJ2-1; a weak D match, TRBD1 (7 bases). This CDR3 is 13 amino acids long. V was shortened by 5 bases and J by 6 bases, with 11 bases between the two germline ends. Germline lookup yields CDR1 SGHAT and CDR2 FQDESV (reference sequence). The CDR3 protein is CASSGGGPNEQFF. The CDR3 coding sequence is TGTGCCAGCAGCGGAGGGGGCCCCAATGAGCAGTTCTTC. Complete variable domain (other parts from reference TRBV11-1 and TRBJ2-1): EAEVAQSPRYKITEKSQAVAFWCDPISGHATLYWYRQILGQGPELLVQFQDESVVDDSQLPKDRFSAERLKGVDSTLKIQPAELGDSAMYLCASSGGGPNEQFFGPGTRLTVL.

This rearrangement joins TRBV6-4 to TRBJ2-1, with 12 nucleotides matching TRBD2. In germline, CDR1 is MRHNA, CDR2 SNTAGT. V was clipped by 6 bases and J by 9 bases; unmatched bases: 0. CDR3 length equals 12 residues. CDR3 DNA sequence: TGTGCCAGCAGGGGACTAGCGGGTGAGCAGTTCTTC. It yields the protein CASRGLAGEQFF.

The V and J genes are TRBV19 and TRBJ1-5; 8 bases align to TRBD1. After removal of 5 bases from V and 4 bases from J, the junction contained 4 bases not matched to a gene. The CDR3 length is 14 residues. Germline CDR1 is LNHDA and CDR2 is SQIVND (reference sequence). The CDR3 loop is CASSWTGFNQPQHF. CDR3 DNA: TGTGCCAGTAGTTGGACAGGGTTTAATCAGCCCCAGCATTTT. Combining the CDR3 with reference TRBV19 and TRBJ1-5 gives the whole variable domain DGGITQSPKYLFRKEGQNVTLSCEQNLNHDAMYWYRQDPGQGLRLIYYSQIVNDFQKGDIAEGYSVSREKKESFPLTVTSAQKNPTAFYLCASSWTGFNQPQHFGDGTRLSIL.

The chain is built from TRBV10-2 and TRBJ2-7; TRBD1 matches 7 bases. V was pared by 7 bases and J by 2 bases, with 8 bases of the junction left unmatched. This CDR3 contains 14 residues. Germline CDR1 WSHSY, CDR2 SAAADI. CDR3 region: CASTHGQDPYEQYF. The CDR3 bases are TGCGCCAGCACCCACGGACAGGACCCCTACGAGCAGTACTTC.

This chain connects TRBV7-3 to TRBJ2-3; 11 bases match TRBD2. There are 19 residues in the CDR3. V lost 1 base to trimming and J lost 2 bases; unmatched junction nucleotides: 11. The germline gives CDR1 SGHTA, CDR2 FQGTGA. The CDR3 nucleotides read TGTGCCAGCAGCTTAATATCGACCCGACTAGCGGGGAACACAGATACGCAGTATTTT. Its protein is CASSLISTRLAGNTDTQYF.

The chain employs TRBV4-1 and TRBJ2-4; the D is unclear. The V end lost 4 bases, the J end lost 0 bases, and 13 bases lay between the germline ends. Germline V gives CDR1 MGHRA, CDR2 YSYEKL. The CDR3 has 16 amino acids. The CDR3 is CASSPQADIAKNIQYF. In nucleotides, the CDR3 is TGCGCCAGCAGCCCCCAAGCTGATATAGCCAAAAACATTCAGTACTTC.

The chain combines TRBV28 with TRBJ2-1, with 13 bases fitting TRBD2. The V segment lost 6 bases and the J segment 5 bases; nucleotides outside the gene matches: 13. Germline lookup yields CDR1 MDHEN and CDR2 SYDVKM. The CDR3 covers 18 residues. Here the CDR3 DNA reads TGTGCCAGCAGGTCCGGGACTAGCGGGATTCGATCCCACAATGAGCAGTTCTTC. Protein sequence: CASRSGTSGIRSHNEQFF.

This clone was detected once. The chain joins TRBV25-1 to TRBJ2-3, with a tentative D call TRBD2 (6 bases). CDR1 is MGHDK, CDR2 SYGVNS, per germline. V lost 11 bases and J lost 5, with 11 bases in between. This CDR3 contains 11 residues. The CDR3 nucleotides read TGTGCCTCCACCGGGGGAGATACGCAGTATTTT. Amino acid sequence: CASTGGDTQYF.

The chain has TRBV10-3 and TRBJ2-7; D possibly corresponds to TRBD1 (6 bases). CDR1 and CDR2 from the germline V gene are ENHRY and SYGVKD. The length of the CDR3 is 15 residues. V lost 6 bases to trimming and J lost 3 bases, with 18 bases between them. CDR3: CAISRDTNRFYEQYF. CDR3 in DNA: TGTGCCATCAGCCGGGACACTAACCGATTCTACGAGCAGTACTTC.

The chain recombines TRBV4-3 with TRBJ2-7; D gene ambiguous. Germline CDR1 LGHNA, CDR2 YSLEER. V was shortened by 3 bases and J by 8 bases, with 17 bases between the two germline ends. This CDR3 spans 14 amino acids. The DNA of the CDR3 is TGCGCCAGCAGCCACCTTCGACACGCCTGGAAGCAGTACTTC. Residues: CASSHLRHAWKQYF.

The V call is TRBV30, the J call TRBJ1-3; D is ambiguous. CDR3 size: 18 residues. The germline gives CDR1 GTSNPN, CDR2 SVGIG (reference sequence). The V end lost 0 bases, the J end lost 4 bases, and 22 bases lay between the germline ends. The CDR3 sequence is CAWSVLIWWPLKGNTIYF. The CDR3 DNA is TGTGCCTGGAGTGTTTTAATCTGGTGGCCCCTGAAGGGAAACACCATATATTTT.

The chain couples TRBV13 to TRBJ2-7; TRBD2 aligns across 7 bases. CDR3 size: 12 residues. The germline V gene has CDR1 PRHDT and CDR2 FYEKMQ (reference sequence). V lost 5 bases, J lost 3 bases, and 1 base stayed unmatched. The CDR3 DNA reads TGTGCCAGCAGCCGGGGGGTCTACGAGCAGTACTTC. Residues: CASSRGVYEQYF.

The J gene is TRBJ1-2, the V gene TRBV7-9; D uncertain. V lost 1 base and J 6 bases, leaving 15 bases between the germline ends. The CDR3 runs 15 residues. The V gene's germline CDR1 is SEHNR and CDR2 FQNEAQ (reference sequence). This chain's CDR3 is CASSLGLGSGNGYTF. CDR3 bases: TGTGCCAGCAGCTTAGGGCTGGGGAGCGGTAATGGCTACACCTTC.

The chain links TRBV7-3 to TRBJ2-1; D may be TRBD2 (5 bases). V gave up 5 bases and J gave up 10 bases, with 21 bases separating them. Germline-derived CDR1 and CDR2 are SGHTA and FQGTGA. CDR3 size: 15 residues. Here the CDR3 reads CASSPTPGPRGEQFF. The CDR3 nucleotides are TGTGCCAGCAGCCCTACCCCGGGTCCCCGGGGAGAGCAGTTCTTC.

This chain joins TRBV2 and TRBJ2-7; 7 bases are shared with TRBD2. The CDR3 sequence is 15 residues long. The germline CDR1 and CDR2 sequences are SNHLY and FYNNEI. V shed 6 bases and J 4 bases; nucleotides not matched to a gene: 12. The CDR3 DNA reads as TGTGCCAGCAGCGACGGGTCTAGCGGAAAGTACGAGCAGTACTTC. Amino acid sequence: CASSDGSSGKYEQYF.

The chain has TRBV7-6 and TRBJ2-1; D call uncertain. The CDR3 is made up of 13 amino acids. Germline CDR1 SGHVS, CDR2 FNYEAQ. V was trimmed by 3 bases and J by 7 bases, leaving 10 bases between them. CDR3 nucleotides: TGTGCCAGCAGCTTCCGTCCAGAAAATGAGCAGTTCTTC. As protein: CASSFRPENEQFF.

V gene TRBV7-2 combines with J gene TRBJ1-1; D remains unclear. CDR3 length: 15 residues. The V and J ends lost 3 bases and 5 bases respectively, with 16 bases between them. CDR1 and CDR2 (germline): SGHTA, FQGNSA. CDR3 in amino acids: CASSLEGQFGTEAFF. CDR3 coding DNA: TGTGCCAGCAGCTTGGAAGGTCAATTCGGGACTGAAGCTTTCTTT.

V and J are TRBV5-1 and TRBJ2-5, with unresolved D. The germline V and J ends were trimmed by 0 bases and 4 bases, with 13 bases remaining between them. This CDR3 is built from 15 residues. The germline V gene encodes CDR1 SGHRS and CDR2 YFSETQ. CDR3 nucleotides: TGCGCCAGCAGCTTGGGTTTGCAGGCTGGAGAGACCCAGTACTTC. Translating it yields CASSLGLQAGETQYF.

Only one count was recorded for this clone. The rearrangement uses TRBV19 and TRBJ2-7; 7 nucleotides match TRBD1. J lost 0 bases, V lost 2 bases, and 4 bases had no gene match. Per germline, CDR1 LNHDA and CDR2 SQIVND (reference sequence). The CDR3 has 15 amino acids. The CDR3, as DNA: TGTGCCAGTAGTATAAGGGGACAGCTCTCCTACGAGCAGTACTTC. It specifies CASSIRGQLSYEQYF.

The chain joins TRBV4-3 to TRBJ2-7; the D gene is possibly TRBD2 (5 bases). Germline V gene sequence: CDR1 LGHNA, CDR2 YSLEER. The CDR3 runs 13 residues. V lost 0 bases to trimming and J lost 3 bases, with 6 bases between them. The chain's CDR3 is CASSQEGSYEQYF. The DNA for the CDR3 is TGCGCCAGCAGCCAAGAAGGGAGCTACGAGCAGTACTTC.